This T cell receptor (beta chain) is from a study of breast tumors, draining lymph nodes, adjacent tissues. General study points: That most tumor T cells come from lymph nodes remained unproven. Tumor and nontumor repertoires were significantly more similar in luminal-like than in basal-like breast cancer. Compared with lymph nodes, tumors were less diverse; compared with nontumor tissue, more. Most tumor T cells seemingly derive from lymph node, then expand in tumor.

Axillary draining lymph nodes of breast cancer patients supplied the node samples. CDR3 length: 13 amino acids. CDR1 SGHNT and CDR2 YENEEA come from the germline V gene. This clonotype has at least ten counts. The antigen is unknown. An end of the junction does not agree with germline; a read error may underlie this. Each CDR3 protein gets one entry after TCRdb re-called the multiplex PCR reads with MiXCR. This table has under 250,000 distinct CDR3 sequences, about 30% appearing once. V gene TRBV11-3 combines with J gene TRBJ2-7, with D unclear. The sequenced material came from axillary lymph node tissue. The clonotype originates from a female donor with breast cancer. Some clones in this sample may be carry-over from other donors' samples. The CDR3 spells CVSSLENNNEQYF. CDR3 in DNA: TGTGTCAGCAGCTTAGAAAACAACAACGAGCAGTACTTC.